The rows below give T cell receptor beta chains drawn from one sample of a study of T cells after yellow fever vaccination. Each CDR3 protein gets one entry after TCRdb re-called the 5' RACE reads with MiXCR. The sample has fewer than 20,000 distinct CDR3 sequences; about 3.8% are singletons. This sample comprised PBMCs, either bulk or a sorted T-cell subset (CD4+, CD8+, memory, or dextramer-sorted; not recorded which), obtained 15 days after the yellow fever booster vaccination. The receptors derive from a man aged 25-45 years who received the YFV17D yellow fever vaccine. Both conserved end residues are part of each CDR3. The order of the fields is V gene, D gene, clone size, J gene, CDR3 protein, CDR3 DNA. The D gene is left open where the match is weak. Where a row states a size, it is once, few, many or the class of an expanded clone; other rows omit it.

V: TRBV6-1; D: .; size: many; J: TRBJ2-2; CDR3: CASSVTRVNTGELFF; DNA: TGTGCCAGCAGTGTCACTAGGGTGAACACCGGGGAGCTGTTTTTT
V: TRBV2; D: .; size: many; J: TRBJ2-2; CDR3: CASSDSPRELFF; DNA: TGTGCCAGCAGTGATTCCCCGAGGGAGCTGTTTTTT
V: TRBV7-9; D: .; size: many; J: TRBJ2-7; CDR3: CASSLHYEQYF; DNA: TGTGCCAGCAGCCTTCACTACGAGCAGTACTTC
V: TRBV6-2/TRBV6-3; D: .; size: many; J: TRBJ2-2; CDR3: CASSYSWPGELFF; DNA: TGTGCCAGCAGTTACTCCTGGCCCGGGGAGCTGTTTTTT
V: TRBV9; D: .; size: many; J: TRBJ1-1; CDR3: CASGTGGNTEAFF; DNA: TGTGCCAGCGGTACGGGGGGAAACACTGAAGCTTTCTTT
V: TRBV11-2; D: .; size: many; J: TRBJ2-3; CDR3: CASSHPALETDTQYF; DNA: TGTGCCAGCAGCCATCCGGCTCTAGAAACAGATACGCAGTATTTT
V: TRBV18; D: TRBD2; size: many; J: TRBJ2-1; CDR3: CASFSTSGTRVDPYNEQFF; DNA: TGTGCCAGCTTTTCGACTAGCGGGACGAGAGTGGACCCCTACAATGAGCAGTTCTTC
V: TRBV12-3/TRBV12-4; D: .; size: many; J: TRBJ2-5; CDR3: CASNPGGYQETQYF; DNA: TGTGCCAGCAACCCTGGGGGTTATCAAGAGACCCAGTACTTC
V: TRBV30; D: TRBD1; size: many; J: TRBJ2-2; CDR3: CAWSGGLRGQGYTGELFF; DNA: TGTGCCTGGAGTGGAGGTCTCCGGGGACAGGGGTACACCGGGGAGCTGTTTTTT
V: TRBV7-2; D: .; size: many; J: TRBJ1-1; CDR3: CASSFWGTEAFF; DNA: TGTGCCAGCAGCTTTTGGGGGACTGAAGCTTTCTTT
V: TRBV20-1; D: .; size: many; J: TRBJ1-5; CDR3: CSARWELGGNQPQHF; DNA: TGCAGTGCTAGATGGGAGCTGGGGGGCAATCAGCCCCAGCATTTT
V: TRBV19; D: .; size: many; J: TRBJ1-2; CDR3: CASSMELGGYTF; DNA: TGTGCCAGTAGTATGGAACTTGGTGGCTACACCTTC
V: TRBV5-1; D: TRBD2; size: many; J: TRBJ2-1; CDR3: CASRSSGGSYNEQFF; DNA: TGCGCCAGCAGATCTAGCGGAGGCTCCTACAATGAGCAGTTCTTC
V: TRBV5-4; D: TRBD2; size: .; J: TRBJ2-1; CDR3: CASSFRGGGEQFF; DNA: TGTGCCAGCAGCTTCCGCGGGGGTGGTGAGCAGTTCTTC
V: TRBV6-2/TRBV6-3; D: .; size: medium-sized; J: TRBJ2-1; CDR3: CASSYERYNEQFF; DNA: TGTGCCAGCAGTTACGAAAGGTACAATGAGCAGTTCTTC
V: TRBV27; D: .; size: many; J: TRBJ1-1; CDR3: CASSSTVNTEAFF; DNA: TGTGCCAGCAGTAGCACGGTGAACACTGAAGCTTTCTTT
V: TRBV6-2/TRBV6-3; D: TRBD1; size: medium-sized; J: TRBJ2-5; CDR3: CASSGQGTQTQYF; DNA: TGTGCCAGCAGTGGACAGGGAACGCAGACCCAGTACTTC
V: TRBV4-3; D: .; size: many; J: TRBJ2-7; CDR3: CASSQDTGTYEQYF; DNA: TGCGCCAGCAGCCAAGATACAGGCACCTACGAGCAGTACTTC
V: TRBV6-2/TRBV6-3; D: TRBD2; size: many; J: TRBJ2-7; CDR3: CASSPTGTSGYEQYF; DNA: TGTGCCAGCAGCCCTACCGGGACTAGCGGATACGAGCAGTACTTC
V: TRBV9; D: TRBD1; size: many; J: TRBJ1-1; CDR3: CASSALGQKGAFF; DNA: TGTGCCAGCAGCGCCCTGGGACAGAAAGGAGCTTTCTTT
V: TRBV11-2; D: .; size: many; J: TRBJ2-1; CDR3: CASSVAAGQFF; DNA: TGTGCCAGCAGCGTGGCAGCGGGGCAGTTCTTC
V: TRBV6-6; D: TRBD2; size: many; J: TRBJ2-5; CDR3: CASTGGETQYF; DNA: TGTGCCAGCACCGGGGGGGAGACCCAGTACTTC
V: TRBV5-1; D: .; size: medium-sized; J: TRBJ2-7; CDR3: CASSLASAGYEQYF; DNA: TGCGCCAGCAGCTTGGCCTCGGCTGGTTACGAGCAGTACTTC
V: TRBV14; D: TRBD2; size: many; J: TRBJ2-5; CDR3: CASSQDGKLAGLETQYF; DNA: TGTGCCAGCAGCCAAGATGGCAAGCTAGCGGGACTTGAGACCCAGTACTTC
V: TRBV4-2; D: .; size: many; J: TRBJ2-7; CDR3: CASSQDRGRDEQYF; DNA: TGTGCCAGCAGCCAAGATCGCGGGCGGGACGAGCAGTACTTC
V: TRBV9; D: TRBD2; size: .; J: TRBJ2-3; CDR3: CASSHPRLANTDTHYF; DNA: TGCGCCAGCAGCCACCCCAGACTAGCGAACACAGATACGCACTATTTT
V: TRBV12-3/TRBV12-4; D: TRBD2; size: many; J: TRBJ2-2; CDR3: CASSFLAGGELFF; DNA: TGTGCCAGCAGTTTCCTAGCGGGAGGGGAGCTGTTTTTT
V: TRBV10-3; D: .; size: many; J: TRBJ2-5; CDR3: CAISVGQGETQYF; DNA: TGTGCCATCAGTGTCGGTCAGGGAGAGACCCAGTACTTC
V: TRBV7-7; D: .; size: many; J: TRBJ2-2; CDR3: CASSLGWPGDTGELFF; DNA: TGTGCCAGCAGCTTAGGATGGCCGGGGGACACCGGGGAGCTGTTTTTT
V: TRBV7-9; D: .; size: medium-sized; J: TRBJ2-5; CDR3: CASSIAGEQLWVQYF; DNA: TGTGCCAGCAGCATCGCCGGGGAGCAATTATGGGTCCAGTACTTC
V: TRBV12-3/TRBV12-4; D: .; size: few; J: TRBJ2-3; CDR3: CASSETDTQYF; DNA: TGTGCCAGCAGCGAGACAGATACGCAGTATTTT
V: TRBV7-2; D: .; size: medium-sized; J: TRBJ2-1; CDR3: CASSLDARTNEQFF; DNA: TGTGCCAGCAGCTTAGATGCGAGAACCAATGAGCAGTTCTTC
V: TRBV7-2; D: .; size: few; J: TRBJ2-3; CDR3: CASSLEIDTQYF; DNA: TGTGCCAGCAGCTTAGAGATTGATACGCAGTATTTT
V: TRBV5-1; D: .; size: many; J: TRBJ2-2; CDR3: CASSLGGGTGELFF; DNA: TGCGCCAGCAGCTTGGGAGGCGGAACCGGGGAGCTGTTTTTT
V: TRBV5-1; D: .; size: medium-sized; J: TRBJ2-3; CDR3: CASSLVVTDTQYF; DNA: TGCGCCAGCAGCTTGGTCGTCACAGATACGCAGTATTTT
V: TRBV5-4; D: TRBD2; size: many; J: TRBJ2-5; CDR3: CASSPGGLAEETQYF; DNA: TGTGCCAGCAGCCCAGGGGGACTAGCGGAGGAGACCCAGTACTTC
V: TRBV15; D: .; size: many; J: TRBJ2-7; CDR3: CATSREVAGNYEQYF; DNA: TGTGCCACCAGCAGAGAAGTGGCAGGGAACTACGAGCAGTACTTC
V: TRBV4-3; D: .; size: many; J: TRBJ1-5; CDR3: CASSQVMSGDQPQHF; DNA: TGCGCCAGCAGCCAAGTGATGTCAGGGGATCAGCCCCAGCATTTT
V: TRBV19; D: .; size: many; J: TRBJ2-2; CDR3: CASSYAQPGGGELFF; DNA: TGTGCCAGTAGTTACGCCCAGCCGGGTGGCGGGGAGCTGTTTTTT
V: TRBV5-1; D: TRBD2; size: many; J: TRBJ2-3; CDR3: CASSLRALSGTPDTQYF; DNA: TGCGCCAGCAGCTTGCGGGCCCTCAGCGGGACCCCAGATACGCAGTATTTT
V: TRBV21-1; D: .; size: many; J: TRBJ2-7; CDR3: CASSIPGLRGSSYEQYF; DNA: TGTGCCAGCAGCATCCCTGGGCTCAGGGGGAGCTCCTACGAGCAGTACTTC
V: TRBV27; D: .; size: many; J: TRBJ2-3; CDR3: CASSSPGRSLTDTQYF; DNA: TGTGCCAGCAGTTCCCCGGGACGGAGTCTGACAGATACGCAGTATTTT
V: TRBV6-4; D: .; size: many; J: TRBJ2-3; CDR3: CASSPRPSDTQYF; DNA: TGTGCCAGCAGTCCGAGACCCAGCGATACGCAGTATTTT
V: TRBV12-3/TRBV12-4; D: .; size: many; J: TRBJ2-3; CDR3: CASSLLLGVDTQYF; DNA: TGTGCCAGCAGTTTGTTGCTAGGCGTGGATACGCAGTATTTT
V: TRBV27; D: .; size: many; J: TRBJ2-5; CDR3: CASGPSVSGGRPLKTQYF; DNA: TGTGCCAGCGGTCCTTCGGTTTCGGGGGGCCGACCCCTAAAGACCCAGTACTTC
V: TRBV28; D: .; size: many; J: TRBJ2-7; CDR3: CASSLPDPAYEQYF; DNA: TGTGCCAGCAGTTTACCGGACCCCGCGTACGAGCAGTACTTC